This passage covers 26 T cell receptor beta chains from one sample sequenced in a study of shared clonotypes between healthy human individuals. Repertoires were generated with immunoSEQ multiplex PCR, while TCRdb's copy carries only in-frame clones and drops some. This sample carries fewer than 600,000 clones, 79% of them seen once, and the ten largest clones take 10% to 15%. Sequenced material: PBMCs. All receptors come from a woman aged 40 to 49 in good health. Some clones in this sample may be carry-over from other donors' samples.

The chain joins TRBV4-1 to TRBJ2-3, with a tentative D call TRBD2 (6 bases). The CDR3 has 17 residues. The germline V and J ends were trimmed by 0 bases and 6 bases, with 19 bases remaining between them. Germline CDR1 and CDR2: MGHRA and YSYEKL. CDR3 sequence: CASSQDRRLEGGDTQYF. CDR3 DNA sequence: TGCGCCAGCAGCCAAGATCGCAGACTAGAGGGTGGGGATACGCAGTATTTT.

This clone was picked up a small number of times. The rearrangement links TRBV25-1 to TRBJ1-6, with a tentative D call TRBD1 (5 bases). From germline, CDR1 is MGHDK and CDR2 SYGVNS. Trimming shortened V by 3 bases and J by 10 bases, and 19 bases separated the two germline ends. The CDR3 is 16 amino acids. The CDR3 spells CASSDRAAGSRSPLHF. CDR3 bases: TGTGCCAGCAGTGATAGGGCGGCAGGGAGTCGATCACCCCTCCACTTT.

The rearrangement links TRBV27 to TRBJ2-2; TRBD2 is a possible D gene (6 bases). Germline values: CDR1 MNHEY, CDR2 SMNVEV (reference sequence). Trimming took off 0 bases at V and 0 bases at J, with 8 bases between the two ends. The CDR3 is made up of 16 amino acids. The CDR3 here is CASSLSAGPNTGELFF. The CDR3 DNA reads TGTGCCAGCAGTTTATCGGCGGGACCGAACACCGGGGAGCTGTTTTTT.

The CDR3 sequence: CASSPPGASSHEQYF. The DNA of the CDR3 is TGTGCCAGCTCACCTCCGGGGGCTAGTAGCCACGAGCAGTACTTC. The chain recombines TRBV18 with TRBJ2-7; D is tentatively TRBD1 or TRBD2 (6 bases each). Germline-derived CDR1 and CDR2 are KGHSH and LQKENI. The CDR3 is 15 residues long. Between the trimmed V and J ends, which lost 3 bases and 5 bases, there was a span of 17 bases.

V is TRBV18 and J is TRBJ1-4, with 8 nucleotides matching TRBD1. The CDR3 has 14 residues. V trimming: 7 bases; J trimming: 8 bases; junction bases outside the gene matches: 9. CDR1 and CDR2 (germline): KGHSH, LQKENI. CDR3 nucleotide sequence: TGTGCCAGCTTCTCGACAGGGGCGGCCGAAAAACTGTTTTTT. Amino acids: CASFSTGAAEKLFF.

The V call is TRBV15, the J call TRBJ2-1, with D hard to call. V dropped 6 bases and J dropped 5 bases, with 8 bases sitting between them. This CDR3 has 12 residues. CDR1 and CDR2 (germline): LNHNV, YYDKDF (reference sequence). The CDR3 protein is CATRATNNEQFF. The CDR3 nucleotides are TGTGCCACCAGGGCCACCAACAATGAGCAGTTCTTC.

This clone occurred a few times. This sequence joins TRBV2 and TRBJ2-2, with a possible D match to TRBD2 (6 bases). Trimming shortened V by 5 bases and J by 6 bases, and 13 bases separated the two germline ends. Per the germline V gene, CDR1 is SNHLY and CDR2 is FYNNEI. CDR3 length: 14 amino acids. In DNA form, the CDR3 reads TGTGCCAGCAGTCAGGGACTCCAGTCCGGGGAGCTGTTTTTT. The encoded protein is CASSQGLQSGELFF.

The chain carries TRBV7-9 and TRBJ2-1; the match to TRBD2 covers 9 bases. V lost 2 bases, J lost 9 bases, and 5 bases stayed unmatched. This CDR3 has 14 amino acids. Germline V gives CDR1 SEHNR, CDR2 FQNEAQ (reference sequence). Written as DNA, the CDR3 is TGTGCCAGCAGCTTATTAGCGGGAGTTTTTGAGCAGTTCTTC. Its translation: CASSLLAGVFEQFF.

The J gene is TRBJ1-2, the V gene TRBV7-2, with a possible D match to TRBD1 (6 bases). The CDR3 extends over 16 amino acids. Germline CDR1 and CDR2: SGHTA and FQGNSA. V lost 0 bases, J lost 6 bases, and 17 bases lay in between. CDR3 sequence reads: CASSLAATGQGDGYTF. For the CDR3, the DNA is TGTGCCAGCAGCTTAGCCGCGACAGGCCAAGGGGATGGCTACACCTTC.

The chain couples TRBV5-1 to TRBJ2-5; a weak D match, TRBD1 (5 bases). The CDR3 is 14 residues long. Germline V gives CDR1 SGHRS, CDR2 YFSETQ. Trimming took 5 bases from V and 4 from J, leaving 15 bases between them. CDR3 in DNA: TGCGCCAGCAGTCACCAGGGAACAAGAGAGACCCAGTACTTC. Its protein product is CASSHQGTRETQYF.

CDR3 residues: CASSTPSEAAGNTIYF. As DNA, the CDR3 is TGTGCCAGCAGTACCCCCAGCGAGGCTGCGGGAAACACCATATATTTT. This chain connects TRBV28 to TRBJ1-3; D not certain. V gave up 5 bases and J gave up 4 bases, with 18 bases separating them. Germline CDR1 is MDHEN and CDR2 is SYDVKM. CDR3 size: 16 residues. The full variable domain, rest sourced from reference TRBV28 and TRBJ1-3, is DVKVTQSSRYLVKRTGEKVFLECVQDMDHENMFWYRQDPGLGLRLIYFSYDVKMKEKGDIPEGYSVSREKKERFSLILESASTNQTSMYLCASSTPSEAAGNTIYFGEGSWLTVV.

The J gene is TRBJ2-7, the V gene TRBV27, with a weak D call TRBD1 (6 bases). V lost 3 bases and J 0 bases, leaving 18 bases between the germline ends. CDR3 size: 17 residues. Per germline, CDR1 MNHEY and CDR2 SMNVEV (reference sequence). The CDR3 loop reads CASSFTPTGPSSYEQYF. The DNA for the CDR3 is TGTGCCAGCAGTTTTACCCCCACAGGGCCCAGCTCCTACGAGCAGTACTTC.

V is TRBV2 and J is TRBJ2-1, with D perhaps matching TRBD1 or TRBD2 (5 bases each). The germline gives CDR1 SNHLY, CDR2 FYNNEI. Between the trimmed V and J ends, which lost 10 bases and 8 bases, there was a span of 18 bases. The CDR3 is made up of 13 amino acids. CDR3 sequence: CANLGSRGDEQFF. In DNA, the CDR3 is TGTGCCAACTTGGGTTCCCGAGGGGATGAGCAGTTCTTC.

The CDR3 bases are TGTGCCAGCTCAAGGACAATCAGGGAGACCCAGTACTTC. The encoded protein is CASSRTIRETQYF. This chain joins TRBV18 and TRBJ2-5, with D perhaps TRBD1 (5 bases). Trimming took 5 bases from V and 5 from J, leaving 12 bases between them. CDR3 length: 13 amino acids. Germline V gene lookup returns CDR1 KGHSH and CDR2 LQKENI.

This clone appeared once. The J gene is TRBJ2-7, the V gene TRBV7-8; the D is unclear. The CDR3 is 12 residues long. CDR1 and CDR2 (germline): SGHVS, FQNEAQ. The V end was cut by 5 bases, the J end by 3 bases, with 8 bases between. The CDR3 spells CASSPTNYEQYF. In DNA, the CDR3 is TGTGCCAGCAGCCCGACGAACTACGAGCAGTACTTC.

This chain joins TRBV28 and TRBJ2-7; 7 bases map to TRBD2. The CDR3 covers 15 residues. V lost 5 bases and J lost 4; bases outside the gene matches: 11. Germline CDR1 and CDR2: MDHEN and SYDVKM. In DNA, the CDR3 is TGTGCCAGCAGTACCACCGGGACTAACATTTACGAGCAGTACTTC. It is translated as CASSTTGTNIYEQYF.

The J gene is TRBJ2-1, the V gene TRBV4-2; 9 nucleotides agree with TRBD2. Per the germline V gene, CDR1 is LGHNA and CDR2 is YNFKEQ. V dropped 0 bases and J dropped 4; count of bases not matched to a gene: 4. The length of the CDR3 is 16 residues. CDR3 in amino acids: CASSQDGLAKYNEQFF. The CDR3 DNA sequence: TGTGCCAGCAGCCAAGACGGACTAGCGAAATACAATGAGCAGTTCTTC.

The chain is built from TRBV25-1 and TRBJ2-1, with 9 bases that match TRBD2. Looked up from germline, CDR1 is MGHDK and CDR2 is SYGVNS. Trimming took 0 bases from V and 4 from J; bases not matched to a gene: 10. This CDR3 region has 18 residues. Here the CDR3 DNA reads TGTGCCAGCAGTGAATATGAGGGAGTTAGCGGGAGTTACAATGAGCAGTTCTTC. It encodes CASSEYEGVSGSYNEQFF.

The gene calls are TRBV2 and TRBJ1-2; D is perhaps TRBD1 (5 bases). This CDR3 contains 13 residues. Trimming stripped 8 bases from V and 4 bases from J, with 14 bases between. CDR1 SNHLY and CDR2 FYNNEI come from the germline V gene. CDR3 DNA sequence: TGTGCCAGCCTGGCAGGGACCACCTATGGCTACACCTTC. Protein: CASLAGTTYGYTF. Filled out from reference TRBV2 and TRBJ1-2, the complete variable domain reads EPEVTQTPSHQVTQMGQEVILRCVPISNHLYFYWYRQILGQKVEFLVSFYNNEISEKSEIFDDQFSVERPDGSNFTLKIRSTKLEDSAMYFCASLAGTTYGYTFGSGTRLTVV.

This chain links TRBV5-5 with TRBJ2-1; 12 nucleotides match TRBD2. The CDR3 is 15 amino acids. Germline values: CDR1 SGHKS, CDR2 YYEKEE (reference sequence). V trimming: 2 bases; J trimming: 4 bases; junction bases outside the gene matches: 1. This CDR3 reads CASSFGTSGYNEQFF. The CDR3 nucleotides are TGTGCCAGCAGCTTCGGGACTAGCGGGTACAATGAGCAGTTCTTC.

The chain carries TRBV19 and TRBJ1-3; no definite D call. The CDR3 is 13 amino acids. The germline V gene has CDR1 LNHDA and CDR2 SQIVND (reference sequence). V lost 5 bases and J lost 0, with 5 bases in between. The chain's CDR3 is CASSSDSGNTIYF. The CDR3 coding sequence is TGTGCCAGTAGTTCTGACTCTGGAAACACCATATATTTT.

The CDR3 protein is CASSPPLTSPYEQYF. The CDR3 DNA reads as TGTGCCAGCTCACCACCTTTGACAAGCCCCTACGAGCAGTACTTC. The chain is built from TRBV18 and TRBJ2-7; D is unclear. CDR1 KGHSH and CDR2 LQKENI come from the germline V gene. This CDR3 has 15 amino acids. Between the trimmed V and J ends, which lost 0 bases and 2 bases, there was a span of 11 bases.

V usage is TRBV7-2 and J usage is TRBJ2-1; TRBD2 might be the D (6 bases). The CDR3 runs 14 residues. The V and J ends lost 6 bases and 6 bases respectively, with 15 bases between them. Germline V gene sequence: CDR1 SGHTA, CDR2 FQGNSA. The CDR3 region has the DNA TGTGCCAGCAGGCCCTCCGGGAGACTCAATGAGCAGTTCTTC. This codes for CASRPSGRLNEQFF.

This clone was recorded only once. The J gene is TRBJ1-3, the V gene TRBV7-9; D is undetermined. The germline CDR1 and CDR2 sequences are SEHNR and FQNEAQ (reference sequence). CDR3 length: 15 residues. The ends were cut back, 1 base at V and 0 bases at J, with 7 bases in the middle. CDR3 coding DNA: TGTGCCAGCAGCTTAGACAGTGGCTCTGGAAACACCATATATTTT. Its translation: CASSLDSGSGNTIYF. Full variable domain (rest looked up from reference TRBV7-9 and TRBJ1-3): DTGVSQNPRHKITKRGQNVTFRCDPISEHNRLYWYRQTLGQGPEFLTYFQNEAQLEKSRLLSDRFSAERPKGSFSTLEIQRTEQGDSAMYLCASSLDSGSGNTIYFGEGSWLTVV.

The V call is TRBV7-2, the J call TRBJ2-3, with TRBD1 as a possible D gene (6 bases). The CDR3 spans 16 residues. V was shortened by 8 bases and J by 5 bases, with 23 bases between the two germline ends. The germline CDR1 and CDR2 sequences are SGHTA and FQGNSA. Written as DNA, the CDR3 is TGTGCCAGCCGATGGACAGCCGGAAGAATTTTAGATACGCAGTATTTT. It yields the protein CASRWTAGRILDTQYF.

This clone was counted a single time. This chain links TRBV2 with TRBJ1-5, with D tentatively TRBD1 (5 bases). The CDR3 totals 14 residues. The V gene lost 7 bases and the J gene lost 5 bases, with 15 bases spanning the gap. The germline V gene has CDR1 SNHLY and CDR2 FYNNEI. The CDR3 DNA is TGTGCCAGCAATTCAGGGCAGGTCGATCAGCCCCAGCATTTT. Its translation is CASNSGQVDQPQHF.